This TCR beta chain emerged from a study of Graves' ophthalmopathy and Graves' hyperthyroidism. This clonotype appeared many times. From RNA, the CDR3 regions of TCR beta chains were amplified and sequenced. First-round RT-PCR used HTBI primers; second-round multiplex PCR followed. TCRdb fed the multiplex PCR reads into MiXCR, producing one record per CDR3 protein. The sample yields some 520,000 distinct CDR3 sequences, around 14% seen once. Trimming took off 4 bases at V and 5 bases at J, with 14 bases between the two ends. The CDR3 is made up of 13 amino acids. Germline V gene data show CDR1 as SQVTM and CDR2 as ANQGSEA.

This sequence was found in a woman in her 30s with Graves' ophthalmopathy. The chain employs TRBV29-1 and TRBJ2-5; no clear D gene. The sample was blood. CDR3 nucleotide sequence: TGCAGCGTTGTAACGCCCGGGTTTGAGACCCAGTACTTC. This translates into CSVVTPGFETQYF.